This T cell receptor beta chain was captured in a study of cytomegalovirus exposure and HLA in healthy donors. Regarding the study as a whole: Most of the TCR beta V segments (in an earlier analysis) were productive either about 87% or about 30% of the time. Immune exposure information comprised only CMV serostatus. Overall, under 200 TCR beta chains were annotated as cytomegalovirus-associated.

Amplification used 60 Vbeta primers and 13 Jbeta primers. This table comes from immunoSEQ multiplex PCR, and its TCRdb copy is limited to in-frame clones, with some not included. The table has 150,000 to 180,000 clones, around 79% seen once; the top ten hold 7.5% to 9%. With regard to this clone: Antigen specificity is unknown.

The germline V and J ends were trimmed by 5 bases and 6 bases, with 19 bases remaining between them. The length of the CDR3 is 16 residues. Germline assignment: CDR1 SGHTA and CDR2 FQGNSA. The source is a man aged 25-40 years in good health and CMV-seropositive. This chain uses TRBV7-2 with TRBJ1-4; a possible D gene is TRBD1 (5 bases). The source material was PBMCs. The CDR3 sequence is CASSPTRPAGDEKLFF. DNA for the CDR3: TGTGCCAGCAGCCCAACCCGACCGGCGGGGGATGAAAAACTGTTTTTT.